Presented here are 9 T cell receptor beta chains from one specimen sequenced in a study of Graves' ophthalmopathy and Graves' hyperthyroidism. Amplification from RNA transcripts yielded the TCR beta CDR3 regions. HTBI primers primed a first-round RT-PCR, and a second-round multiplex PCR followed. From the multiplex PCR reads, TCRdb called clonotypes with MiXCR, one entry per CDR3 protein. Of 350,000 or so distinct CDR3 sequences detected, roughly 16% appear once; the ten largest clones hold roughly an eighth. Source material: peripheral blood. The receptors here all came from an adult man with Graves' ophthalmopathy.

Turning to this clonotype: One junction end disagrees with the germline gene, perhaps due to a read error. The chain employs TRBV7-9 and TRBJ1-2, with D maybe TRBD1 (6 bases). This CDR3 is built from 15 residues. Germline V gene lookup returns CDR1 SEHNR and CDR2 FQNEAQ (reference sequence). The CDR3 nucleotides read TGTGCCAGCAGCTTAGGTGGGGGCGCTAACTATGGCCACACCTTC. Translating it yields CASSLGGGANYGHTF.

V usage is TRBV6-1 and J usage is TRBJ2-7, with TRBD2 identical over 10 bases. The trim removed 6 bases at V and 3 bases at J, leaving 8 bases unmatched. Looked up from germline, CDR1 is MNHNS and CDR2 is SASEGT. This CDR3 spans 15 amino acids. As DNA, the CDR3 is TGTGCCAGCAGGTTCGCCGGGACTAGCGACTACGAGCAGTACTTC. Protein sequence: CASRFAGTSDYEQYF.

This clonotype was detected ten times or more. The J gene is TRBJ1-2, the V gene TRBV19; TRBD1 is a possible D gene (5 bases). CDR3 length: 12 residues. The germline gives CDR1 LNHDA, CDR2 SQIVND (reference sequence). Trimming pared 10 bases from V and 7 bases from J, leaving 16 bases between. CDR3 nucleotides: TGTGCCACTCAGAGCTACGGGGCTGGCTACACCTTC. Encoded protein: CATQSYGAGYTF.

The table lists this clonotype with many counts. This sequence joins TRBV28 and TRBJ1-1; no clear D gene. Trimming pared 7 bases from V and 2 bases from J, leaving 11 bases between. CDR3 length equals 13 residues. The germline V gene has CDR1 MDHEN and CDR2 SYDVKM. CDR3 protein: CASNELRNTEAFF. The CDR3 region has the DNA TGTGCCAGCAACGAACTCAGAAACACTGAAGCTTTCTTT.

For the CDR3, the DNA is TGTGCCAGCAGTTTGACAGGGTTTGGATATAATTCACCCCTCCACTTT. Translation: CASSLTGFGYNSPLHF. This sequence joins TRBV27 and TRBJ1-6; TRBD1 matches at 7 bases. J gave up 4 bases and V 3 bases, and 6 bases lay outside the gene matches. Looked up from germline, CDR1 is MNHEY and CDR2 is SMNVEV (reference sequence). The CDR3 is 16 amino acids.

The sample holds many counts of this clonotype. The chain joins TRBV24-1 to TRBJ1-2; D gene uncertain. Germline V gene data show CDR1 as KGHDR and CDR2 as SFDVKD. The CDR3 sequence is 12 residues long. V lost 4 bases, J lost 5 bases, and 7 bases lay in between. The CDR3 loop is CATSDPHYGYTF. CDR3 nucleotide sequence: TGTGCCACCAGTGACCCTCATTATGGCTACACCTTC.

This clonotype has at least ten counts. V gene TRBV29-1 combines with J gene TRBJ1-2; possible D gene TRBD1, 5 bases. CDR1 and CDR2 from the germline V gene are SQVTM and ANQGSEA. The ends were cut back, 6 bases at V and 6 bases at J, with 8 bases in the middle. The CDR3 sequence is 10 residues long. DNA for the CDR3: TGCAGCGTAATACAGGATGGCTACACCTTC. Its protein is CSVIQDGYTF.

This clonotype was counted ten times or more. This may be a read error: a much more frequent sequence differs by one nucleotide. The CDR3 carries no conserved terminal phenylalanine or tryptophan, so it likely arises from a read error. The CDR3 spells CASSLTLLGTEAFI. CDR3 DNA sequence: TGTGCCAGCAGTTTAACCTTACTCGGCACTGAAGCTTTCATT. The rearrangement joins TRBV27 to TRBJ1-1, with D hard to call. V lost 2 bases, J lost 4 bases, and 11 bases lay in between. This CDR3 is 14 amino acids long. Germline assignment: CDR1 MNHEY and CDR2 SMNVEV (reference sequence).

This clonotype was recorded many times. V usage is TRBV11-2 and J usage is TRBJ2-3, with a weak D call TRBD2 (7 bases). Germline V gene sequence: CDR1 SGHAT, CDR2 FQNNGV. The V and J ends lost 5 bases and 2 bases respectively, with 11 bases between them. The CDR3 contains 14 residues. CDR3 in amino acids: CASSPGGATDTQYF. The CDR3 DNA sequence: TGTGCCAGCAGCCCTGGGGGGGCCACAGATACGCAGTATTTT.